A single sample gave rise to the 28 T cell receptor beta chains below, sequenced in a study of CD8+CD57+ T cells in acquired aplastic anemia. TCR beta VDJ combinations and CDR3 sequences were profiled from genomic DNA. MiXCR, run by TCRdb on the reads, gives a single entry per CDR3 protein. In the table there are about 180,000 distinct CDR3 sequences, around 50% of which are singletons. CD8+CD57+ cell expansion, shown by flow cytometry, had occurred in the patients selected for sequencing. The sample was sorted CD4+, CD8+, or CD8+CD57+ T cells (not recorded which) from PBMCs. These receptors came from a human donor with aplastic anemia.

To note about this clonotype: A much larger clone differs from this one at a single base, so this may be a read error. The V call is TRBV7-9, the J call TRBJ1-3; a possible D gene is TRBD1 (6 bases). V was pared by 6 bases and J by 6 bases, with 15 bases between. Germline V gene data show CDR1 as SEHNR and CDR2 as FQNEAQ (reference sequence). The CDR3 loop spans 14 amino acids. Here the CDR3 reads CASSPGQTENTIYF. DNA for the CDR3: TGTGCCAGCAGTCCCGGACAGACTGAAAACACCATATATTTT. Complete variable domain (other parts from reference TRBV7-9 and TRBJ1-3): DTGVSQNPRHKITKRGQNVTFRCDPISEHNRLYWYRQTLGQGPEFLTYFQNEAQLEKSRLLSDRFSAERPKGSFSTLEIQRTEQGDSAMYLCASSPGQTENTIYFGEGSWLTVV.

The sample holds a few counts of this clonotype. The rearrangement uses TRBV12-3 or TRBV12-4 and TRBJ2-6, with TRBD2 matching 8 bases. Trimming took 8 bases from V and 0 from J; bases not matched to a gene: 6. CDR3 length: 16 amino acids. The CDR3 coding sequence is TGTGCCAGCCGCATAGCGGGGCCCTCTGGGGCCAACGTCCTGACTTTC. Its translation: CASRIAGPSGANVLTF.

The chain combines TRBV10-3 with TRBJ1-2; D may be TRBD1 (5 bases). The germline V gene has CDR1 ENHRY and CDR2 SYGVKD. The CDR3 has 14 residues. The germline V and J ends were trimmed by 10 bases and 5 bases, with 20 bases remaining between them. Here the CDR3 DNA reads TGTGCCAGCAGCCGAGACATGGGGCGTTATGGCTACACCTTC. This translates into CASSRDMGRYGYTF.

V gene TRBV10-3 combines with J gene TRBJ1-2, with TRBD1 identical over 9 bases. There are 13 residues in the CDR3. Germline V gene data show CDR1 as ENHRY and CDR2 as SYGVKD. The chain's CDR3 is CAWDRVSNYGYTF. The CDR3, as DNA: TGTGCGTGGGACAGGGTGTCAAACTATGGCTACACCTTC.

This chain joins TRBV7-9 and TRBJ2-5, with 9 nucleotides matching TRBD2. J lost 5 bases, V lost 7 bases, and 11 bases had no gene match. CDR1 and CDR2 from the germline V gene are SEHNR and FQNEAQ (reference sequence). The CDR3 consists of 15 residues. The CDR3 nucleotides are TGTGCCAGCATCCGTCGCGGGGGGGCTAGGGAGACCCAGTACTTC. Its translation is CASIRRGGARETQYF.

The rearrangement links TRBV7-9 to TRBJ2-1; no firm D call. The CDR3 length is 13 residues. V was trimmed by 5 bases and J by 6 bases, leaving 11 bases between them. Per germline, CDR1 SEHNR and CDR2 FQNEAQ (reference sequence). For the CDR3, the DNA is TGTGCCAGCAGCCCTCTTGCTGTCAATGAGCAGTTCTTC. It codes for CASSPLAVNEQFF.

The V and J genes are TRBV10-3 and TRBJ1-2; the match to TRBD1 covers 12 bases. CDR1 and CDR2 from the germline V gene are ENHRY and SYGVKD. V was pared by 6 bases and J by 10 bases, with 9 bases of the junction left unmatched. The CDR3 covers 14 residues. The CDR3 protein is CAIRGQGAAWNYTF. The CDR3 region has the DNA TGTGCCATCAGGGGACAGGGGGCCGCTTGGAACTACACCTTC.

This clonotype appeared many times. This rearrangement joins TRBV10-2 to TRBJ2-7; 13 bases agree with TRBD2. There are 16 residues in the CDR3. Germline V CDR1 and CDR2: WSHSY, SAAADI. The V gene end was trimmed by 0 bases and the J gene end by 2 bases; junction bases not matched to a gene: 1. The CDR3 here is CASSESGTSGAYEQYF. CDR3 nucleotides: TGCGCCAGCAGTGAGTCGGGGACTAGCGGGGCCTACGAGCAGTACTTC.

The V call is TRBV7-6, the J call TRBJ2-7; maybe TRBD2 (6 bases). The CDR3 has 15 amino acids. Trimming took 3 bases from V and 7 from J, leaving 19 bases between them. Germline lookup yields CDR1 SGHVS and CDR2 FNYEAQ. The CDR3 DNA reads as TGTGCCAGCAGCTTGTCTCCGGGAGAGGCCCAGGAGCAGTACTTC. Amino acids: CASSLSPGEAQEQYF. Filled out from reference TRBV7-6 and TRBJ2-7, the complete variable domain reads GAGVSQSPRYKVTKRGQDVALRCDPISGHVSLYWYRQALGQGPEFLTYFNYEAQQDKSGLPNDRFSAERPEGSISTLTIQRTEQRDSAMYRCASSLSPGEAQEQYFGPGTRLTVT.

CDR3 in amino acids: CSARPPVGRGTHNEQFF. CDR3 DNA: TGCAGTGCTAGACCCCCTGTGGGGCGGGGCACCCACAATGAGCAGTTCTTC. V gene TRBV20-1 combines with J gene TRBJ2-1; tentatively, D is TRBD2 (6 bases). The germline V gene encodes CDR1 DFQATT and CDR2 SNEGSKA (reference sequence). V shed 2 bases and J shed 5 bases, with 22 bases lying between them. The CDR3 spans 17 residues.

In this sample, this clonotype turned up once. The V and J genes are TRBV5-1 and TRBJ2-1; 8 positions agree with TRBD1. The V and J ends lost 0 bases and 9 bases, in that order; junction bases with no gene match: 2. The germline V gene has CDR1 SGHRS and CDR2 YFSETQ. This CDR3 spans 13 amino acids. The CDR3 protein is CASSLDDRGEQFF. CDR3 coding DNA: TGCGCCAGCAGCTTGGATGACAGGGGTGAGCAGTTCTTC.

The chain links TRBV2 to TRBJ2-3, with D perhaps matching TRBD2 (6 bases). CDR3 length equals 17 residues. Germline CDR1 and CDR2: SNHLY and FYNNEI. V shed 1 base and J shed 2 bases, with 16 bases lying between them. The CDR3 protein is CASSEGVGGMNTDTQYF. The CDR3 nucleotides read TGTGCCAGCAGTGAAGGGGTCGGCGGGATGAACACAGATACGCAGTATTTT.

This clonotype occurred many times. Since a much larger clone is just one base distant, this may be a read error. The V call is TRBV24-1, the J call TRBJ2-5, with D possibly being TRBD1 (5 bases). Per the germline V gene, CDR1 is KGHDR and CDR2 is SFDVKD. There are 11 residues in the CDR3. The CDR3, as DNA: TGTGCCGCCAGCAAGGGGGAGACCCAGTACTTC. Its protein is CAASKGETQYF.

This clonotype was observed many times. The chain links TRBV6-5 to TRBJ2-7; D call uncertain. The germline CDR1 and CDR2 sequences are MNHEY and SVGAGI. The CDR3 has 14 amino acids. V lost 6 bases and J lost 0, with 12 bases in between. This CDR3 reads CASSYRESSYEQYF. CDR3 DNA: TGTGCCAGCAGCTATCGAGAGAGCTCCTACGAGCAGTACTTC.

This clonotype was seen just once. The chain has TRBV7-9 and TRBJ2-3, with a tentative D call TRBD2 (5 bases). CDR1 and CDR2 from the germline V gene are SEHNR and FQNEAQ (reference sequence). The CDR3 consists of 13 residues. The V end lost 6 bases, the J end lost 4 bases, and 11 bases lay between the germline ends. CDR3 nucleotides: TGTGCCAGCAGGTACGGGGTGGCAGATACGCAGTATTTT. This sequence encodes CASRYGVADTQYF.

This clonotype was found many times. This sequence joins TRBV6-1 and TRBJ2-2; TRBD2 aligns across 7 bases. There are 14 residues in the CDR3. V was clipped by 6 bases and J by 5 bases; unmatched bases: 6. Germline CDR1 MNHNS, CDR2 SASEGT. CDR3 protein: CASRDGGMTGELFF. CDR3 bases: TGTGCCAGCAGAGACGGGGGGATGACCGGGGAGCTGTTTTTT.

The rearrangement uses TRBV5-1 and TRBJ2-7, with D perhaps being TRBD1 or TRBD2 (5 bases each). Germline values: CDR1 SGHRS, CDR2 YFSETQ. The V gene lost 1 base and the J gene lost 0 bases, with 11 bases spanning the gap. There are 15 residues in the CDR3. CDR3: CASSLKGTSSYEQYF. CDR3 DNA sequence: TGCGCCAGCAGCTTGAAAGGGACCAGCTCCTACGAGCAGTACTTC.

CDR3 loop: CASSPTKYSGKQYF. The CDR3 coding sequence is TGTGCCAGCAGCCCAACGAAGTATTCGGGAAAGCAGTACTTC. J is TRBJ2-7 and V is TRBV5-8; a possible D gene is TRBD2 (5 bases). V lost 4 bases, J lost 8 bases, and 19 bases lay in between. The CDR3 length is 14 residues. The germline V gene encodes CDR1 SGHTS and CDR2 YDEGEE.

This clonotype came up a few times. The rearrangement joins TRBV7-9 to TRBJ2-7, with D unclear. The CDR3 covers 13 residues. The germline CDR1 and CDR2 sequences are SEHNR and FQNEAQ (reference sequence). Trimming cost V 5 bases and J 3 bases, with 11 bases left between them. Written as DNA, the CDR3 is TGTGCCAGCAGCAAAGGACCAATCTACGAGCAGTACTTC. Its translation: CASSKGPIYEQYF.

The chain recombines TRBV11-2 with TRBJ2-1, with TRBD2 identical over 8 bases. CDR1 SGHAT and CDR2 FQNNGV come from the germline V gene. J was trimmed by 3 bases and V by 1 base; bases with no gene match: 5. The CDR3 covers 16 residues. CDR3 protein: CASSLGSAGGYNEQFF. Written as DNA, the CDR3 is TGTGCCAGCAGCTTAGGGTCCGCGGGGGGCTACAATGAGCAGTTCTTC. The whole variable domain, remainder taken from reference TRBV11-2 and TRBJ2-1, is EAGVAQSPRYKIIEKRQSVAFWCNPISGHATLYWYQQILGQGPKLLIQFQNNGVVDDSQLPKDRFSAERLKGVDSTLKIQPAKLEDSAVYLCASSLGSAGGYNEQFFGPGTRLTVL.

The chain couples TRBV7-8 to TRBJ2-5, with D possibly matching TRBD1 (5 bases). With 6 bases removed from V and 4 bases from J, the gap between germline ends came to 9 bases. The CDR3 has 12 amino acids. Germline CDR1 and CDR2: SGHVS and FQNEAQ. CDR3 nucleotide sequence: TGTGCCAGCAGGTCACAGGCAGAGACCCAGTACTTC. It specifies CASRSQAETQYF.

The table lists this clonotype with many counts. This chain uses TRBV12-3 or TRBV12-4 with TRBJ1-2, with D hard to call. V was clipped by 5 bases and J by 1 base, with 17 bases between them. The CDR3 runs to 16 residues. In DNA, the CDR3 is TGTGCCAGCAGTCCACTGACGAGTTCCTTTAACTATGGCTACACCTTC. It yields the protein CASSPLTSSFNYGYTF.

This clonotype was seen at least ten times. The chain joins TRBV10-3 to TRBJ2-7; 12 positions match TRBD1. In germline, CDR1 is ENHRY, CDR2 SYGVKD. Trimming took 4 bases from V and 5 from J; bases not matched to a gene: 6. This CDR3 contains 15 residues. Here the CDR3 DNA reads TGTGCCATCAGTGCGCGGGACAGGGGGCCTGACGAGCAGTACTTC. Protein: CAISARDRGPDEQYF.

This clonotype was seen at least ten times. V and J are TRBV20-1 and TRBJ1-1; TRBD1 matches 9 bases. Trimming removed 1 base from V and 10 bases from J; junction bases left unmatched: 10. Looked up from germline, CDR1 is DFQATT and CDR2 is SNEGSKA (reference sequence). The CDR3 totals 14 residues. CDR3 loop: CSARAWDRDYGAFF. The CDR3 nucleotides read TGCAGTGCTAGAGCCTGGGACAGGGATTACGGAGCTTTCTTT.

This clonotype was seen at least ten times. The chain recombines TRBV6-1 with TRBJ2-7; D is unresolved. This CDR3 has 11 amino acids. Looked up from germline, CDR1 is MNHNS and CDR2 is SASEGT. The ends were cut back, 5 bases at V and 3 bases at J, with 5 bases in the middle. The CDR3: CASSPIYEQYF. In nucleotides, the CDR3 is TGTGCCAGCAGTCCCATCTACGAGCAGTACTTC.

This clonotype came up many times. The J gene is TRBJ1-3, the V gene TRBV20-1; a possible D gene is TRBD1 (6 bases). The CDR3 loop spans 15 amino acids. V was pared by 6 bases and J by 0 bases, with 15 bases between. The germline gives CDR1 DFQATT, CDR2 SNEGSKA (reference sequence). The CDR3 DNA reads TGCAGTGCGCAAGACAGGTGGAGCTCTGGAAACACCATATATTTT. Its translation: CSAQDRWSSGNTIYF.

This chain joins TRBV9 and TRBJ1-2; 7 bases line up with TRBD1. The V segment lost 4 bases and the J segment 5 bases; nucleotides outside the gene matches: 14. The CDR3 length is 16 residues. Germline V gene sequence: CDR1 SGDLS, CDR2 YYNGEE. The CDR3 loop is CASSSDPGQRSYGYTF. CDR3 DNA: TGTGCCAGCAGCTCCGACCCGGGACAGCGCTCGTATGGCTACACCTTC.

This clonotype was seen once. An end of the junction differs from the germline gene, which may be a read error. This sequence joins TRBV25-1 and TRBJ2-5, with D tentatively TRBD1 or TRBD2 (5 bases each). Germline CDR1 MGHDK, CDR2 SYGVNS. The CDR3 runs to 14 residues. The CDR3 nucleotides read TGTGCCAGCAGTGTTTTGGGGGAGCAAGAGACCCAATACTTC. Translation: CASSVLGEQETQYF.